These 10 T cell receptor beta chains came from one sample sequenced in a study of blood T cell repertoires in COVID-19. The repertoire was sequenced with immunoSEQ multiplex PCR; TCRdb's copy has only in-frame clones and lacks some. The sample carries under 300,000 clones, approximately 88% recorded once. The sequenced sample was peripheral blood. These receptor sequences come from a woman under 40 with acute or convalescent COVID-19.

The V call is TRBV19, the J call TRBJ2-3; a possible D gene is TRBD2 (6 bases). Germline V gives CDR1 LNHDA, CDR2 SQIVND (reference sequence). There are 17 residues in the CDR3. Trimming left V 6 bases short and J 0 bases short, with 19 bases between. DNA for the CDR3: TGTGCCAGTAGGGGCATGGGTAGCGGCCCTAGCACAGATACGCAGTATTTT. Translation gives CASRGMGSGPSTDTQYF.

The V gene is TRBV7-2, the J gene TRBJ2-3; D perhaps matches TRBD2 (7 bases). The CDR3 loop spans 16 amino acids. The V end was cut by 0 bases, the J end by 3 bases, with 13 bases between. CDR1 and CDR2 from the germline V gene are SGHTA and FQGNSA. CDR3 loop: CASSLATGGGTDTQYF. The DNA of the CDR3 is TGTGCCAGCAGCTTAGCGACGGGGGGCGGAACAGATACGCAGTATTTT.

CDR3 nucleotides: TGTGCCAGCAGTTACCTCGGCGGAGACACCATATATTTT. This translates into CASSYLGGDTIYF. This sequence joins TRBV6-2 or TRBV6-3 and TRBJ1-3; D uncertain. Trimming took off 2 bases at V and 8 bases at J, with 10 bases between the two ends. CDR1 is MNHEY, CDR2 SVGEGT, per germline. The CDR3 spans 13 residues.

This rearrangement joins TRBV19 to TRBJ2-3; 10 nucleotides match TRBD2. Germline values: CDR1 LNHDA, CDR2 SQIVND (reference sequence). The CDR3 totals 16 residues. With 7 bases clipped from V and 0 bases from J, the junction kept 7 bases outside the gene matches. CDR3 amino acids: CASNGLAVSSTDTQYF. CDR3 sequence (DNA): TGTGCCAGTAATGGACTAGCGGTTTCTAGCACAGATACGCAGTATTTT.

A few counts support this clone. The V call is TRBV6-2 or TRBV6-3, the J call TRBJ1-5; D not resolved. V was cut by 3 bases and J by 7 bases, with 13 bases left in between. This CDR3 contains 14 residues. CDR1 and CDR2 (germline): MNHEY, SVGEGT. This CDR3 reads CASSYSRHGQPQHF. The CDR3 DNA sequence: TGTGCCAGCAGTTATTCCAGGCACGGCCAGCCCCAGCATTTT.

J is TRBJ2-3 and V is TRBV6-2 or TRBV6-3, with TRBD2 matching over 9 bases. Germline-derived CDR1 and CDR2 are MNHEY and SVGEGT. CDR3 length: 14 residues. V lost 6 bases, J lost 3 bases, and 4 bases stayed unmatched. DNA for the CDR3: TGTGCCAGCAGCCGGACTAGCGAGACAGATACGCAGTATTTT. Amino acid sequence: CASSRTSETDTQYF.

The CDR3 is CASSPSAAEETQYF. The CDR3 DNA reads TGTGCCAGCTCACCGTCCGCGGCCGAAGAGACCCAGTACTTC. The genes are TRBV18 and TRBJ2-5; D is uncertain. The germline CDR1 and CDR2 sequences are KGHSH and LQKENI. The CDR3 consists of 14 residues. The V and J ends lost 3 bases and 3 bases respectively, with 11 bases between them. Full variable domain (outside the CDR3, taken from reference TRBV18 and TRBJ2-5): NAGVMQNPRHLVRRRGQEARLRCSPMKGHSHVYWYRQLPEEGLKFMVYLQKENIIDESGMPKERFSAEFPKEGPSILRIQQVVRGDSAAYFCASSPSAAEETQYFGPGTRLLVL.

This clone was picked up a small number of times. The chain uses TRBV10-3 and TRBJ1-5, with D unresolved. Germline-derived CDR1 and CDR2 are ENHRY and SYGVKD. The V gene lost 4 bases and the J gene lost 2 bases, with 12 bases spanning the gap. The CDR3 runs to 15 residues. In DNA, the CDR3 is TGTGCCATCAGTGGCGAGGGCTCGGGCAATCAGCCCCAGCATTTT. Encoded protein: CAISGEGSGNQPQHF.

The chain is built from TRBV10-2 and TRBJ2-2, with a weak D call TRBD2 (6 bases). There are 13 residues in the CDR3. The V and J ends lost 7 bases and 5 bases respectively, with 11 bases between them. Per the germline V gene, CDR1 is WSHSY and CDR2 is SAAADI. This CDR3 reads CASNAGWTGELFF. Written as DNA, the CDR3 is TGCGCCAGCAATGCGGGATGGACCGGGGAGCTGTTTTTT.

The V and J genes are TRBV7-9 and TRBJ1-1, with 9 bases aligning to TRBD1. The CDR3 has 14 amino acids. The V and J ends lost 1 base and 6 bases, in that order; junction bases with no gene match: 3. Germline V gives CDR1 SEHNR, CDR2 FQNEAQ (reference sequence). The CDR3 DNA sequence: TGTGCCAGCAGCTTAGGTACAGGGGGCTCTGAAGCTTTCTTT. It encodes CASSLGTGGSEAFF.